This T cell receptor beta chain was sequenced during a study of regulatory T cells in long-lasting Graves disease. This sample's time point: persistent/refractory GD, antithyroid drugs over 5 years with positive TRAb. RNA extracted from PBMCs served as the sequencing template. The CDR3 spans 14 residues. Looked up from germline, CDR1 is SQVTM and CDR2 is ANQGSEA. Trimming took 7 bases from V and 5 from J, leaving 21 bases between them. In its sample, this clonotype was seen a few times. Its cognate antigen is unknown. Building of the TCR beta libraries involved iRepertoire HTBI primers and Arm-PCR of CDR3 regions. Using its own MiXCR run on the multiplex PCR reads, TCRdb lists one record per CDR3 protein. The sample yields some 440,000 distinct CDR3 sequences, around 21% seen once. Overall study results and limits: Preferential use of TRBV28, TRBJ1-2 and TRBJ2-5 was seen in persistent disease. A greater number of public clonotypes (about 3,000) was shared by persistent patients than by new patients (approximately 880). Because few samples were included, accuracy may have been lower.

Sequenced here: peripheral blood mononuclear cells (PBMCs), sampled when the disease was refractory, from a patient treated with antithyroid drugs. V gene TRBV29-1 combines with J gene TRBJ2-7; maybe TRBD1 (6 bases). The clonotype comes from a female donor with Graves disease. For the CDR3, the DNA is TGCAGCGCCACCCACCGGCAGGGGATAAACGAGCAGTACTTC. Translating gives CSATHRQGINEQYF.